This is a list of T cell receptor beta chains from one sample in a study of blood T cell repertoires in COVID-19. The assay was immunoSEQ multiplex PCR, and TCRdb's table has in-frame clones only and misses some. The sample includes 260,000 or so clones, roughly 86% seen only once; the top ten take around 2.6%. The sequenced material came from PBMCs or T cells enriched from blood (not recorded which). All receptors come from a woman younger than 45 with acute COVID-19. Both conserved end residues are part of each CDR3. The D gene is left open where the match is weak. Rows give clone size only sometimes, using once, few, many, or a class for an expanded clone.

j_call | clone_size | d_call | v_call | cdr3_nt | cdr3_aa
TRBJ1-2 | once | NA | TRBV9 | TGTGCCAGCAGCGTAGCTTTTCCAGGGATGAGTGGCTACACCTTC | CASSVAFPGMSGYTF
TRBJ1-5 | once | NA | TRBV19 | TGTGCCAGTGGTGGTGGCAGGGGACGGAATCAGCCCCAGCATTTT | CASGGGRGRNQPQHF
TRBJ2-1 | NA | TRBD1 | TRBV7-8 | TGTGCCAGCAGCTTAAGGACAGGGGGCGCGGGCAATGAGCAGTTCTTC | CASSLRTGGAGNEQFF
TRBJ1-2 | NA | NA | TRBV9 | TGTGCCAGCAGCGCGAACCCGAGGGGGACACCATATGGCTACACCTTC | CASSANPRGTPYGYTF
TRBJ1-2 | NA | TRBD1 | TRBV19 | TGTGCCAGTAGTATGATCACTGGGACAGGGTGGGACTATGGCTACACCTTC | CASSMITGTGWDYGYTF
TRBJ1-1 | NA | NA | TRBV29-1 | TGCAGCGTTGAGGAGCCTCCGGACACTGAAGCTTTCTTT | CSVEEPPDTEAFF
TRBJ2-7 | NA | TRBD1 | TRBV2 | TGTGCCAGCACGGGACAGGGGGCTTACGAGCAGTACTTC | CASTGQGAYEQYF
TRBJ2-1 | once | NA | TRBV29-1 | TGCAGCGCCTTCTGGGCCAATGAGCAGTTCTTC | CSAFWANEQFF
TRBJ2-2 | few | NA | TRBV21-1 | TGTGCCAGCAGCAAAGACAGGGCCGGGGAGCTGTTTTTT | CASSKDRAGELFF
TRBJ1-1 | NA | NA | TRBV13 | TGTGCCAGCAGCTTAGGCCCAACTCCTGCCACTGAAGCTTTCTTT | CASSLGPTPATEAFF
TRBJ2-7 | NA | TRBD2 | TRBV5-1 | TGCGCCAGCAGCTTGGTGGGGACTAGCGGGCACGAGCAGTACTTC | CASSLVGTSGHEQYF
TRBJ2-7 | NA | NA | TRBV21-1 | TGTGCCAGCAGCACCCGGGACACCATCTACGAGCAGTACTTC | CASSTRDTIYEQYF
TRBJ2-7 | once | TRBD2 | TRBV6-5 | TGTGCCAGCGGGACTAGGCAAATCTACGAGCAGTACTTC | CASGTRQIYEQYF
TRBJ1-5 | once | NA | TRBV10-1 | TGCGCCAGCAGTGAGTCAGCAGGTCAGCCCCAGCATTTT | CASSESAGQPQHF
TRBJ2-3 | NA | NA | TRBV5-1 | TGCGCCAGCAGCTTGTTGGAGGACACAGATACGCAGTATTTT | CASSLLEDTDTQYF
TRBJ2-5 | NA | TRBD1 | TRBV29-1 | TGCAGCGCCTTAGGGGGACAGGGGAAAGAGACCCAGTACTTC | CSALGGQGKETQYF
TRBJ1-2 | NA | TRBD1 | TRBV18 | TGTGCCAGCTCACCCCAGGGGGACACCTATGGCTACACCTTC | CASSPQGDTYGYTF
TRBJ2-5 | NA | TRBD2 | TRBV4-1 | TGCGCCAGCAGCCAAGTATCCACTAGCGGGGAGACCCAGTACTTC | CASSQVSTSGETQYF
TRBJ2-1 | NA | TRBD1 | TRBV9 | TGTGCCAGCAGCTCTAATACCGGGACAGACGGCTACAATGAGCAGTTCTTC | CASSSNTGTDGYNEQFF
TRBJ2-7 | NA | TRBD1 | TRBV27 | TGTGCCAGCAGTTTACGACAGGGAAGTCCCTACGAGCAGTACTTC | CASSLRQGSPYEQYF
TRBJ2-7 | NA | NA | TRBV10-3 | TGTGCCATCAGTGGGGTGGTCAGTTTCCAATCACAGCAATACGAGCAGTACTTC | CAISGVVSFQSQQYEQYF
TRBJ1-2 | NA | TRBD1 | TRBV6-5 | TGTGCCAGCAGTTACTCTCGACAGGGACATGGCTACACCTTC | CASSYSRQGHGYTF